Each of the 8 T cell receptor beta chains below was sequenced from the same sample in a study of T cells in localized non-small cell lung cancer. Data came from immunoSEQ multiplex PCR; TCRdb stores just in-frame clones and leaves some out. The sample contains about 22,000 clones, about four fifths of which appear only once. The sequencing used peripheral blood, collected before any cancer treatment. The receptors were sampled from a man between 40 and 69 years old with stage I lung adenocarcinoma.

This rearrangement joins TRBV2 to TRBJ1-1, with D maybe TRBD1 (5 bases). Per the germline V gene, CDR1 is SNHLY and CDR2 is FYNNEI. V was pared by 5 bases and J by 1 base, with 11 bases between. This CDR3 is 14 amino acids long. The CDR3 DNA is TGTGCCAGCAGTAAGGACAACCAGAACACTGAAGCTTTCTTT. It translates to CASSKDNQNTEAFF. Full variable domain (rest looked up from reference TRBV2 and TRBJ1-1): EPEVTQTPSHQVTQMGQEVILRCVPISNHLYFYWYRQILGQKVEFLVSFYNNEISEKSEIFDDQFSVERPDGSNFTLKIRSTKLEDSAMYFCASSKDNQNTEAFFGQGTRLTVV.

This clone has only one observation. This chain links TRBV28 with TRBJ2-3; 8 nucleotides agree with TRBD2. V lost 5 bases and J lost 3; bases outside the gene matches: 7. CDR3 length equals 15 residues. The V gene's germline CDR1 is MDHEN and CDR2 SYDVKM. The CDR3 bases are TGTGCCAGCAGTCCCCCGGGGGGGCTGACAGATACGCAGTATTTT. Protein sequence: CASSPPGGLTDTQYF.

As concerns this clone: The same CDR3 arises from other DNA sequences in this sample as well. The V and J genes are TRBV5-1 and TRBJ2-5; no definite D call. Between the trimmed V and J ends, which lost 7 bases and 2 bases, there was a span of 15 bases. This CDR3 comprises 14 residues. Germline V gene sequence: CDR1 SGHRS, CDR2 YFSETQ. The CDR3 here is CASSLGREQETQYF. CDR3 DNA: TGCGCCAGCTCCCTGGGCCGAGAGCAAGAGACCCAGTACTTC.

The chain is built from TRBV5-1 and TRBJ1-2, with D possibly TRBD1 on 5 matching bases. This CDR3 is 15 amino acids long. The germline CDR1 and CDR2 sequences are SGHRS and YFSETQ. Trimming cost V 0 bases and J 2 bases, with 11 bases left between them. DNA of the CDR3: TGCGCCAGCAGCTTGGCCGGGACCGTCAACTATGGCTACACCTTC. It encodes CASSLAGTVNYGYTF.

The rearrangement uses TRBV7-9 and TRBJ2-1; TRBD1 matches 7 bases. The trim removed 4 bases at V and 4 bases at J, leaving 7 bases unmatched. CDR3 length equals 15 residues. Germline assignment: CDR1 SEHNR and CDR2 FQNEAQ (reference sequence). The CDR3 DNA reads as TGTGCCAGCAGCTCAGACAGGGACCAATACAATGAGCAGTTCTTC. Translated: CASSSDRDQYNEQFF.

To note about this clone: At the DNA level, this CDR3 is encoded by other sequences in the same sample as well. The chain uses TRBV27 and TRBJ2-7, with 8 nucleotides matching TRBD1. The CDR3 contains 15 residues. The trim removed 6 bases at V and 0 bases at J, leaving 7 bases unmatched. CDR1 is MNHEY and CDR2 is SMNVEV in the germline V gene (reference sequence). The CDR3 sequence: CASRHRGQGSYEQYF. CDR3 DNA sequence: TGTGCCAGCAGACACAGAGGACAGGGCTCCTACGAGCAGTACTTC.

V is TRBV5-6 and J is TRBJ2-3, with D possibly matching TRBD2 (5 bases). The V and J ends lost 5 bases and 2 bases respectively, with 9 bases between them. The CDR3 is 13 amino acids. Looked up from germline, CDR1 is SGHDT and CDR2 is YYEEEE. CDR3 protein: CASRFGLTDTQYF. CDR3 DNA: TGTGCCAGCAGATTCGGACTCACAGATACGCAGTATTTT.

The chain joins TRBV5-1 to TRBJ2-7, with D possibly matching TRBD1 (5 bases). CDR1 is SGHRS and CDR2 is YFSETQ in the germline V gene. V was shortened by 4 bases and J by 1 base, with 9 bases between the two germline ends. There are 13 residues in the CDR3. CDR3 amino acids: CASSRWTSYEQYF. In DNA, the CDR3 is TGCGCCAGCAGCCGATGGACATCCTACGAGCAGTACTTC.